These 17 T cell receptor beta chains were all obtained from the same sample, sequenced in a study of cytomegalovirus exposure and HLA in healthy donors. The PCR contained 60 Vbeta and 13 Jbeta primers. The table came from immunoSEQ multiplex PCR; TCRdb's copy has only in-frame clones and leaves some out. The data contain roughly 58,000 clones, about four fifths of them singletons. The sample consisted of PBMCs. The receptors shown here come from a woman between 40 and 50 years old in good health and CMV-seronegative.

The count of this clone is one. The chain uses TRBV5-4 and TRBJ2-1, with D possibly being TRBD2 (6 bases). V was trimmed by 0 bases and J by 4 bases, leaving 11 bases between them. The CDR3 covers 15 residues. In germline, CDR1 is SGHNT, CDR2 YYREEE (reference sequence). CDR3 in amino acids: CASSLELAPYNEQFF. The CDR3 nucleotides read TGTGCCAGCAGCTTGGAACTAGCCCCTTACAATGAGCAGTTCTTC.

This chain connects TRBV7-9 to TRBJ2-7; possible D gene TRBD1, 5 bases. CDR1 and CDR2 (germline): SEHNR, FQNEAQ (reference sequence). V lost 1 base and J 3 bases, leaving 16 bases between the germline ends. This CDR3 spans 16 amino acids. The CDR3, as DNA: TGTGCCAGCAGCTTAGTGCAGGGCCCATCCTACTACGAGCAGTACTTC. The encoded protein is CASSLVQGPSYYEQYF.

In DNA form, the CDR3 reads TGTGCCAGCAGCCTGGACTCGAGCTACGAGCAGTACTTC. It is translated as CASSLDSSYEQYF. The gene calls are TRBV7-9 and TRBJ2-7, with D possibly being TRBD2 (5 bases). Germline V gene lookup returns CDR1 SEHNR and CDR2 FQNEAQ (reference sequence). Trimming shortened V by 5 bases and J by 3 bases, and 11 bases separated the two germline ends. This CDR3 contains 13 residues.

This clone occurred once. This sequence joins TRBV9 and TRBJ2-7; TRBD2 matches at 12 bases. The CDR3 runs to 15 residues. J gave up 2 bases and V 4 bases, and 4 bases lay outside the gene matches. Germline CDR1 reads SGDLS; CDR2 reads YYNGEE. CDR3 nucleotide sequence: TGTGCCAGCAGCCCTAGACTAGCGGGGGCCTACGAGCAGTACTTC. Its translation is CASSPRLAGAYEQYF.

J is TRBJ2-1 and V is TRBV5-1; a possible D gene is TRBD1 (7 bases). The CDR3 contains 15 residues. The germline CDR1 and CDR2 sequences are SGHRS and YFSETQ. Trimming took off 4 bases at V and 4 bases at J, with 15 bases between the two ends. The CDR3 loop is CASSLGGQTYNEQFF. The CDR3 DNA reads TGCGCCAGCAGCCTGGGGGGACAGACTTACAATGAGCAGTTCTTC. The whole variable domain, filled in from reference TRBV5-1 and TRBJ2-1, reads KAGVTQTPRYLIKTRGQQVTLSCSPISGHRSVSWYQQTPGQGLQFLFEYFSETQRNKGNFPGRFSGRQFSNSRSEMNVSTLELGDSALYLCASSLGGQTYNEQFFGPGTRLTVL.

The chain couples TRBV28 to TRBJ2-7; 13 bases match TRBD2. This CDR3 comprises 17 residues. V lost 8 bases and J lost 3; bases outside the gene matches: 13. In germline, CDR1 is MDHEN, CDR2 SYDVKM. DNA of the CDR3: TGTGCCAGCCAATCCGGGACTAGCGGGATCTCAGGCTACGAGCAGTACTTC. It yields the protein CASQSGTSGISGYEQYF.

CDR3: CASSLDRDYGYTF. CDR3 nucleotide sequence: TGTGCCAGCTCATTAGACAGAGACTATGGCTACACCTTC. The chain uses TRBV18 and TRBJ1-2; D perhaps matches TRBD1 (5 bases). Between the trimmed V and J ends, which lost 5 bases and 3 bases, there was a span of 10 bases. The germline V gene encodes CDR1 KGHSH and CDR2 LQKENI. There are 13 residues in the CDR3.

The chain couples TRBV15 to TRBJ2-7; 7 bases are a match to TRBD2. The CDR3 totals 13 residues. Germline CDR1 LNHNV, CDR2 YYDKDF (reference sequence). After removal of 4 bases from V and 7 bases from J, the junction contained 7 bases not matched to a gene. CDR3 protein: CATSMPGRGEQYF. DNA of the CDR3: TGTGCCACCAGCATGCCGGGGAGGGGTGAGCAGTACTTC.

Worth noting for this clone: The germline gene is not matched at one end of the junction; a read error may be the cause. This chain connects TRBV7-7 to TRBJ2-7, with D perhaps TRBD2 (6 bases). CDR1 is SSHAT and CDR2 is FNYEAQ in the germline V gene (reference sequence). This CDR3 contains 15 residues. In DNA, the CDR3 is TGTGCTAGCAGCCCCAGGACGGCGGGAATGGGGGAGCAGTACTTC. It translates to CASSPRTAGMGEQYF. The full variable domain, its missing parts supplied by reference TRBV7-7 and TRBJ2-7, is GAGVSQSPRYKVTKRGQDVTLRCDPISSHATLYWYQQALGQGPEFLTYFNYEAQPDKSGLPSDRFSAERPEGSISTLTIQRTEQRDSAMYRCASSPRTAGMGEQYFGPGTRLTVT.

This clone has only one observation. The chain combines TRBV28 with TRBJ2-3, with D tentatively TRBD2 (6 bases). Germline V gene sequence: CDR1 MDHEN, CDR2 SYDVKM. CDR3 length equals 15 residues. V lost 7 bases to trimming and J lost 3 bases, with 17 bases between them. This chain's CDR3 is CASNRWGVRTDTQYF. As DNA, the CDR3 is TGTGCCAGCAACCGGTGGGGGGTACGGACAGATACGCAGTATTTT.

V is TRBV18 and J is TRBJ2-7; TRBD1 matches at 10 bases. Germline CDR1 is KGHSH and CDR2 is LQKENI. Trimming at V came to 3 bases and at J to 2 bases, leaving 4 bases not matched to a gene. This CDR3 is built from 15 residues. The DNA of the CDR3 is TGTGCCAGCTCACCTCGGACAGGGGGGGCCTACGAGCAGTACTTC. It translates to CASSPRTGGAYEQYF.

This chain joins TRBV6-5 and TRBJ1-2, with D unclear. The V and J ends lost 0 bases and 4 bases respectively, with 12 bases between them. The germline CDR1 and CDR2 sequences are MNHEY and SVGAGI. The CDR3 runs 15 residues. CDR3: CASSYSPGSFYGYTF. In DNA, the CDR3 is TGTGCCAGCAGTTACTCCCCGGGGTCCTTCTATGGCTACACCTTC.

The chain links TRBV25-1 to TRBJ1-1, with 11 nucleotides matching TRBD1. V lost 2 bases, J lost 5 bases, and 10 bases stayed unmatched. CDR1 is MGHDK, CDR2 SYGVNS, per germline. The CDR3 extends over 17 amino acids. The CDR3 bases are TGTGCCAGCAGTGAACAGGACAGGGGGCATCGGGGGACTGAAGCTTTCTTT. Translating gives CASSEQDRGHRGTEAFF.

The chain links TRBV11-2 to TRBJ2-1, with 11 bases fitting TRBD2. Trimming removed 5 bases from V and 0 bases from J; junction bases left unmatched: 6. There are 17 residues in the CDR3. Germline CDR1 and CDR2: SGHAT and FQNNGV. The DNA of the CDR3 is TGTGCCAGCAGCCGGACTAGCGGGTGGAGCTCCTACAATGAGCAGTTCTTC. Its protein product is CASSRTSGWSSYNEQFF.

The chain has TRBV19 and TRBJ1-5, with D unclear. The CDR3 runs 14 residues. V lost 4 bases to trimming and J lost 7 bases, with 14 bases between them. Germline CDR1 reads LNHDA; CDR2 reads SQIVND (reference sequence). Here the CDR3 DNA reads TGTGCCAGTAGTAACGTCGGGCGGGAACAGCCCCAGCATTTT. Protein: CASSNVGREQPQHF.

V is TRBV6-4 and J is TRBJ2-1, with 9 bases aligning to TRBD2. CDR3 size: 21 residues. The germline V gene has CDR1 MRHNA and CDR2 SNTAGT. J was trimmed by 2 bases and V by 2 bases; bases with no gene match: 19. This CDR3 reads CASSDLLPGLADESPYNEQFF. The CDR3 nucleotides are TGTGCCAGCAGTGACCTCCTACCGGGACTAGCTGACGAGAGCCCCTACAATGAGCAGTTCTTC.

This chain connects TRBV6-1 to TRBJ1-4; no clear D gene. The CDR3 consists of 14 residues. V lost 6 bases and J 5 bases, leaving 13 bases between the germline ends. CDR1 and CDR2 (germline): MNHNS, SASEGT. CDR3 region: CASRVAWHNEKLFF. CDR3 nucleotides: TGTGCCAGCAGAGTAGCCTGGCACAATGAAAAACTGTTTTTT.